This TCR beta chain was recorded in a study of blood T cell repertoires in COVID-19. The assay was immunoSEQ multiplex PCR, and TCRdb's table has in-frame clones only and misses some. The table includes some 180,000 clones, less than 90% detected once. Germline V CDR1 and CDR2: LNHDA, SQIVND (reference sequence). Trimming stripped 6 bases from V and 1 base from J, with 6 bases between. The CDR3 is made up of 12 amino acids. The chain recombines TRBV19 with TRBJ1-2; unclear D gene. The clonotype comes from a man in his 70s with active or convalescent COVID-19. The sample taken for sequencing was peripheral blood. The CDR3 protein is CASSEGNYGYTF. DNA of the CDR3: TGTGCCAGTAGCGAGGGTAACTATGGCTACACCTTC.